This is a list of T cell receptor beta chains from one sample in a study of blood T cell repertoires in COVID-19. This table comes from immunoSEQ multiplex PCR, and its TCRdb copy is limited to in-frame clones, with some not included. The sample has approximately 110,000 clones; 75% to 90% are singletons. Sequences were obtained from peripheral blood. The receptors stem from an older woman with COVID-19, enrolled during active disease. The CDR3 runs from the conserved cysteine through the conserved F or W. The D gene is left open where the match is weak. The size of a clone is reported for some rows only, either as once, few or many, or as a class for expanded clones.

>TRBV30|TRBJ1-3|NA|NA
CAWSVLGNTIYF
TGTGCCTGGAGTGTACTTGGAAACACCATATATTTT
>TRBV7-8|TRBJ1-3|TRBD1|NA
CASSVTGASGNTIYF
TGTGCCAGCAGCGTAACAGGGGCCTCTGGAAACACCATATATTTT
>TRBV2|TRBJ1-5|TRBD1|NA
CASSLAGQGYSNQPQHF
TGTGCCAGCAGTTTGGCGGGACAGGGGTATAGCAATCAGCCCCAGCATTTT
>TRBV10-3|TRBJ2-2|NA|NA
CAIPLGQNTGELFF
TGTGCCATCCCCTTAGGACAGAACACCGGGGAGCTGTTTTTT
>TRBV2|TRBJ1-5|NA|NA
CASLNQRGGMSPQHF
TGTGCCAGCCTCAATCAAAGGGGTGGGATGTCGCCCCAGCATTTT
>TRBV29-1|TRBJ1-2|NA|NA
CSVEYQGDHYGYTF
TGCAGCGTTGAATATCAGGGTGATCACTATGGCTACACCTTC
>TRBV18|TRBJ1-2|NA|NA
CASSPPNGGIRGYTF
TGTGCCAGCTCACCACCCAACGGGGGTATTCGAGGCTACACCTTC
>TRBV19|TRBJ2-2|TRBD2|NA
CASSIGTSAGELFF
TGTGCCAGTAGTATTGGGACTAGCGCCGGGGAGCTGTTTTTT
>TRBV19|TRBJ2-7|NA|NA
CASTTGRPYEQYF
TGTGCCAGTACTACAGGCCGGCCCTACGAGCAGTACTTC
>TRBV27|TRBJ2-7|TRBD1|NA
CASSPYDTGGEQYF
TGTGCCAGCAGTCCCTATGATACAGGGGGCGAGCAGTACTTC
>TRBV5-6|TRBJ1-2|TRBD1|NA
CASSLGTGKGYGYTF
TGTGCCAGCAGCTTGGGGACAGGGAAGGGCTATGGCTACACCTTC
>TRBV4-1|TRBJ1-3|TRBD1|NA
CASSLTGEAGNTIYF
TGCGCCAGCAGCCTGACAGGGGAGGCTGGAAACACCATATATTTT
>TRBV11-2|TRBJ2-7|NA|NA
CASSFSGYEQYF
TGTGCCAGCAGCTTCTCAGGATACGAGCAGTACTTC
>TRBV7-2|TRBJ2-1|NA|NA
CASSTGRYTYNEQFF
TGTGCCAGCAGCACTGGCAGGTACACCTACAATGAGCAGTTCTTC
>TRBV27|TRBJ1-1|TRBD1|many
CASSLSQGDTEAFF
TGTGCCAGCAGTTTGTCACAGGGGGACACTGAAGCTTTCTTT
>TRBV6-2/TRBV6-3|TRBJ2-7|NA|NA
CASSSPGGYEQYF
TGTGCCAGCAGTTCCCCAGGAGGGTACGAGCAGTACTTC
>TRBV9|TRBJ1-6|NA|NA
CASSRRGGGSPLHF
TGTGCCAGCAGCCGAAGGGGGGGCGGTTCACCCCTCCACTTT
>TRBV19|TRBJ1-2|NA|NA
CASSPGVPGYGYTF
TGTGCCAGTAGCCCGGGAGTACCTGGTTATGGCTACACCTTC
>TRBV3-1/TRBV3-2|TRBJ1-1|NA|NA
CASSQGPTNTEAFF
TGTGCCAGCAGCCAAGGTCCTACGAACACTGAAGCTTTCTTT
>TRBV5-1|TRBJ2-2|TRBD2|NA
CASSPGTSGNTGELFF
TGCGCCAGCAGCCCAGGGACTAGCGGTAATACCGGGGAGCTGTTTTTT
>TRBV4-1|TRBJ1-2|TRBD1|NA
CASTLRDRGPYGYTF
TGCGCCAGCACCCTCCGGGACAGGGGCCCTTATGGCTACACCTTC
>TRBV10-3|TRBJ2-1|NA|NA
CAISGVADYNEQFF
TGTGCCATCAGTGGAGTAGCGGATTACAATGAGCAGTTCTTC